Below are 8 T cell receptor beta chains sequenced from a single sample in a study of blood T cell repertoires in COVID-19 (TCRdb year 2020). The library was obtained by the immunoSEQ multiplex PCR assay. Here the immuneACCESS table is served through TCRdb, limited to in-frame sequences with V and J called. Missing clones are a known gap in these copies; in checked studies unresolved V genes cover under half, and the rest lacks a known reason. The table for this sample lists around 160,000 clones; more than 75% of them were counted only once. The leading ten clones occupy approximately 13% of the sample. The sequencing input was peripheral blood. The receptors come from a man aged 55 to 70 with active or convalescent COVID-19.

V usage is TRBV11-2 and J usage is TRBJ2-7, with D uncertain. Germline V lookup: CDR1 SGHAT, CDR2 FQNNGV. The CDR3 runs 13 residues. The V end lost 3 bases, the J end lost 7 bases, and 13 bases lay between the germline ends. CDR3: CASSFGSTGEQYF. The CDR3 coding sequence is TGTGCCAGCAGCTTCGGCTCGACGGGTGAGCAGTACTTC.

The rearrangement links TRBV7-9 to TRBJ2-1; 12 nucleotides match TRBD1. The germline gives CDR1 SEHNR, CDR2 FQNEAQ (reference sequence). CDR3 length equals 19 residues. Unmatched junction bases numbered 10, after V lost 3 bases and J lost 1 base. DNA for the CDR3: TGTGCCAGCAGCTTTCCCGGGACAGGGGGCCCGCTTTCCTACAATGAGCAGTTCTTC. Protein product: CASSFPGTGGPLSYNEQFF.

This clone was found a few times. This chain links TRBV19 with TRBJ2-1, with D possibly matching TRBD2 (5 bases). Germline V gives CDR1 LNHDA, CDR2 SQIVND (reference sequence). With 3 bases removed from V and 6 bases from J, the gap between germline ends came to 18 bases. This CDR3 spans 16 amino acids. Here the CDR3 DNA reads TGTGCCAGTAGTATTCGGACTCCCCGTACCGGCAATGAGCAGTTCTTC. Translated, it gives CASSIRTPRTGNEQFF.

The chain recombines TRBV7-9 with TRBJ2-1, with 7 bases fitting TRBD1. Germline V gives CDR1 SEHNR, CDR2 FQNEAQ (reference sequence). The junction had 3 bases not matched to a gene; V was cut back by 4 bases and J by 0 bases. CDR3 size: 15 residues. For the CDR3, the DNA is TGTGCCAGCAGCTCCCGGGACAGCTCCTACAATGAGCAGTTCTTC. Translating it yields CASSSRDSSYNEQFF.

V is TRBV9 and J is TRBJ2-7; TRBD2 matches at 10 bases. Trimming cost V 0 bases and J 5 bases; bases outside gene matches: 5. CDR1 is SGDLS and CDR2 is YYNGEE in the germline V gene. CDR3 length: 15 amino acids. The CDR3 reads CASSVGTSGRHEQYF. The CDR3 nucleotides read TGTGCCAGCAGCGTAGGGACTAGCGGTCGCCACGAGCAGTACTTC. The whole variable domain, remainder taken from reference TRBV9 and TRBJ2-7, is DSGVTQTPKHLITATGQRVTLRCSPRSGDLSVYWYQQSLDQGLQFLIQYYNGEERAKGNILERFSAQQFPDLHSELNLSSLELGDSALYFCASSVGTSGRHEQYFGPGTRLTVT.

This chain connects TRBV7-2 to TRBJ2-7; perhaps TRBD2 as D (5 bases). The germline gives CDR1 SGHTA, CDR2 FQGNSA. CDR3 length: 15 residues. V was clipped by 3 bases and J by 4 bases, with 16 bases between them. The CDR3 loop is CASSLRKGALYEQYF. CDR3 coding DNA: TGTGCCAGCAGCTTGAGAAAGGGAGCCCTTTACGAGCAGTACTTC. The complete variable domain, with remaining parts taken from reference TRBV7-2 and TRBJ2-7, reads GAGVSQSPSNKVTEKGKDVELRCDPISGHTALYWYRQSLGQGLEFLIYFQGNSAPDKSGLPSDRFSAERTGGSVSTLTIQRTQQEDSAVYLCASSLRKGALYEQYFGPGTRLTVT.

This rearrangement joins TRBV5-1 to TRBJ1-1; TRBD1 matches at 8 bases. J lost 3 bases, V lost 5 bases, and 6 bases had no gene match. This CDR3 is 14 amino acids long. Germline loops: CDR1 SGHRS, CDR2 YFSETQ. The chain's CDR3 is CASRDRAMDTEAFF. The CDR3 DNA sequence: TGCGCCAGCAGGGACAGGGCTATGGACACTGAAGCTTTCTTT. The variable domain in full, with the rest retrieved from reference TRBV5-1 and TRBJ1-1, is KAGVTQTPRYLIKTRGQQVTLSCSPISGHRSVSWYQQTPGQGLQFLFEYFSETQRNKGNFPGRFSGRQFSNSRSEMNVSTLELGDSALYLCASRDRAMDTEAFFGQGTRLTVV.

The gene calls are TRBV10-3 and TRBJ2-7; a possible D gene is TRBD2 (6 bases). V dropped 10 bases and J dropped 2 bases, with 15 bases sitting between them. The CDR3 consists of 13 residues. Germline values: CDR1 ENHRY, CDR2 SYGVKD. CDR3 in DNA: TGTGCCACTGGGGCTGGGGGGACCTACGAGCAGTACTTC. Its protein is CATGAGGTYEQYF.